This record covers a single T cell receptor beta chain. The data belong to a study of patients and donors after allogeneic stem cell transplantation. Per germline, CDR1 DFQATT and CDR2 SNEGSKA (reference sequence). This CDR3 contains 12 residues. Trimming pared 6 bases from V and 0 bases from J, leaving 8 bases between. One entry per CDR3 protein, called by TCRdb with MiXCR from the RT-PCR reads. The sample carries some 880,000 distinct CDR3 sequences, more than 15% recorded once. The sequenced sample consisted of blood, either unsorted or a sorted T cell fraction (not recorded which). This rearrangement joins TRBV20-1 to TRBJ1-1; D not resolved. The receptor was derived from a human donor who was either an allogeneic HSCT recipient or a stem cell or donor lymphocyte infusion donor (not recorded which). It is not recorded whose cells these are; they may come from a transplant donor. DNA of the CDR3: TGCAGTGCCGCAGCAATGAACACTGAAGCTTTCTTT. Encoded protein: CSAAAMNTEAFF.